The 23 T cell receptor beta chains listed next were all sequenced from one sample in a study of CD8 T cells in Susac syndrome. Random-hexamer reverse transcription was applied to about 0.5 to 1 ug RNA. MiXCR, run by TCRdb on the immunoSEQ multiplex PCR reads, gives a single entry per CDR3 protein. The data show some 150,000 distinct CDR3 sequences, with roughly 95% seen just once and about 0.15% held by the top ten. The specimen was CD8+ T cells from PBMCs. These receptors were collected from a human donor with multiple sclerosis.

The genes are TRBV2 and TRBJ2-1; D uncertain. This CDR3 comprises 12 residues. CDR1 and CDR2 (germline): SNHLY, FYNNEI. Trimming stripped 11 bases from V and 1 base from J, with 9 bases between. The CDR3, as DNA: TGTGCCGGGAAGGGATCCTACAATGAGCAGTTCTTC. Its protein is CAGKGSYNEQFF.

V is TRBV29-1 and J is TRBJ1-2, with D hard to call. CDR1 is SQVTM and CDR2 is ANQGSEA in the germline V gene. V was trimmed by 1 base and J by 5 bases, leaving 5 bases between them. The CDR3 loop spans 11 amino acids. CDR3 loop: CSVEAAYGYTF. DNA of the CDR3: TGCAGCGTTGAAGCGGCTTATGGCTACACCTTC.

This clonotype was picked up one time. This chain joins TRBV12-3 or TRBV12-4 and TRBJ1-1; the D is unclear. The CDR3 has 12 residues. Deletions cut 2 bases from V and 4 bases from J, with 5 bases between. The CDR3 bases are TGTGCCAGCAGTTTAAAGCCCACTGAAGCTTTCTTT. Protein: CASSLKPTEAFF.

The chain is built from TRBV3-1 and TRBJ2-1; no definite D call. This CDR3 has 17 amino acids. Between the trimmed V and J ends, which lost 1 base and 3 bases, there was a span of 16 bases. Germline assignment: CDR1 LGHDT and CDR2 YNNKEL (reference sequence). For the CDR3, the DNA is TGTGCCAGCAGCCAAGGAAGGTCGGGTCAGGTCTACAATGAGCAGTTCTTC. Its protein product is CASSQGRSGQVYNEQFF.

The chain's CDR3 is CASSLTGSYGYTF. In DNA form, the CDR3 reads TGTGCCAGCAGCTTGACAGGCAGCTATGGCTACACCTTC. The V gene is TRBV7-9, the J gene TRBJ1-2, with D tentatively TRBD1 (6 bases). The V end lost 3 bases, the J end lost 4 bases, and 9 bases lay between the germline ends. The CDR3 totals 13 residues. The germline V gene encodes CDR1 SEHNR and CDR2 FQNEAQ (reference sequence).

The chain has TRBV20-1 and TRBJ1-6, with D hard to call. V lost 1 base and J 0 bases, leaving 10 bases between the germline ends. Germline CDR1 is DFQATT and CDR2 is SNEGSKA (reference sequence). The CDR3 has 16 amino acids. CDR3 bases: TGCAGTGCTAGAGCCGAAGGGAGCTCCTATAATTCACCCCTCCACTTT. It specifies CSARAEGSSYNSPLHF.

CDR3 loop: CSVERRAVSPFF. The CDR3 DNA reads TGCAGCGTTGAAAGGAGGGCCGTTTCTCCGTTCTTC. The chain uses TRBV29-1 and TRBJ2-1; D is perhaps TRBD2 (6 bases). The CDR3 is 12 amino acids. Germline CDR1 reads SQVTM; CDR2 reads ANQGSEA. With 2 bases removed from V and 15 bases from J, the gap between germline ends came to 17 bases.

The gene calls are TRBV7-2 and TRBJ1-2, with D tentatively TRBD1 (5 bases). Trimming took off 3 bases at V and 8 bases at J, with 16 bases between the two ends. CDR3 length: 14 amino acids. From germline, CDR1 is SGHTA and CDR2 FQGNSA. DNA of the CDR3: TGTGCCAGCAGCTTCGGGACGCCTAAGGAAGGCTACACCTTC. Residues: CASSFGTPKEGYTF. Full variable domain (rest looked up from reference TRBV7-2 and TRBJ1-2): GAGVSQSPSNKVTEKGKDVELRCDPISGHTALYWYRQSLGQGLEFLIYFQGNSAPDKSGLPSDRFSAERTGGSVSTLTIQRTQQEDSAVYLCASSFGTPKEGYTFGSGTRLTVV.

This clonotype was counted a single time. V usage is TRBV19 and J usage is TRBJ1-2, with D perhaps TRBD1 (5 bases). The CDR3 consists of 12 residues. The germline V gene has CDR1 LNHDA and CDR2 SQIVND (reference sequence). V lost 10 bases, J lost 2 bases, and 11 bases lay in between. In nucleotides, the CDR3 is TGTGCCACCCACGGGGGGAACTATGGCTACACCTTC. This gives the protein CATHGGNYGYTF.

The rearrangement joins TRBV2 to TRBJ2-1; 7 bases match TRBD1. CDR3 length: 12 amino acids. The ends lost 9 bases at V and 4 bases at J; junction bases unmatched: 3. The germline gives CDR1 SNHLY, CDR2 FYNNEI. CDR3 in DNA: TGTGCCAGACCGGGACAGTACAATGAGCAGTTCTTC. Protein: CARPGQYNEQFF.

J is TRBJ2-7 and V is TRBV6-6; D gene uncertain. The CDR3 sequence is 13 residues long. The germline CDR1 and CDR2 sequences are MNHNY and SVGAGI (reference sequence). Trimming removed 6 bases at V and 2 bases at J, with 11 bases between. Here the CDR3 reads CASSLNPTYEQYV. The CDR3 DNA is TGTGCCAGCAGCCTCAATCCAACCTACGAGCAGTACGTC.

The J gene is TRBJ2-5, the V gene TRBV11-2; possible D gene TRBD2, 6 bases. CDR1 is SGHAT, CDR2 FQNNGV, per germline. With 5 bases removed from V and 2 bases from J, the gap between germline ends came to 12 bases. There are 14 residues in the CDR3. Here the CDR3 DNA reads TGTGCCAGCAGCCCGACTCTAGCGCAAGAGACCCAGTACTTC. Translating it yields CASSPTLAQETQYF.

The V call is TRBV7-9, the J call TRBJ1-1, with D unclear. Per the germline V gene, CDR1 is SEHNR and CDR2 is FQNEAQ (reference sequence). Trimming cost V 1 base and J 1 base, with 10 bases left between them. The CDR3 sequence is 15 residues long. In DNA form, the CDR3 reads TGTGCCAGCAGCTTAGAGGGTTTGGGGAACACTGAAGCTTTCTTT. It encodes CASSLEGLGNTEAFF.

This sequence joins TRBV30 and TRBJ1-1, with 7 bases that match TRBD1. This CDR3 region has 15 residues. With 5 bases clipped from V and 0 bases from J, the junction kept 9 bases outside the gene matches. Germline values: CDR1 GTSNPN, CDR2 SVGIG (reference sequence). The CDR3 nucleotides read TGTGCCTGGGGAGAGGGGGCAGGAATGAACACTGAAGCTTTCTTT. Translated, it gives CAWGEGAGMNTEAFF.

This chain joins TRBV3-1 and TRBJ2-7; no firm D call. Per germline, CDR1 LGHDT and CDR2 YNNKEL (reference sequence). The CDR3 runs 14 residues. V lost 1 base to trimming and J lost 3 bases, with 10 bases between them. The DNA for the CDR3 is TGTGCCAGCAGCCAAGGCATGGTTAGCTACGAGCAGTACGTC. This gives the protein CASSQGMVSYEQYV.

V usage is TRBV3-1 and J usage is TRBJ2-3, with 8 bases matching TRBD2. Germline lookup yields CDR1 LGHDT and CDR2 YNNKEL (reference sequence). The V gene end was trimmed by 5 bases and the J gene end by 1 base; junction bases not matched to a gene: 8. CDR3 length: 16 residues. CDR3 nucleotide sequence: TGTGCCAGCAGCGGAAGGAGCGGGGGTCGCACAGATACGCAGTATTTT. It translates to CASSGRSGGRTDTQYF.

This clonotype was picked up one time. The chain carries TRBV7-3 and TRBJ2-3, with 8 bases lining up with TRBD2. The ends lost 5 bases at V and 2 bases at J; junction bases unmatched: 12. The CDR3 loop spans 17 amino acids. Germline values: CDR1 SGHTA, CDR2 FQGTGA. CDR3 DNA sequence: TGTGCCAGCAGCCCAACCGGAGCGGGGGATCCCACAGATACGCAGTATTTT. Its translation: CASSPTGAGDPTDTQYF.

V is TRBV13 and J is TRBJ2-7; 8 bases agree with TRBD1. Trimming removed 6 bases from V and 5 bases from J; junction bases left unmatched: 12. CDR1 and CDR2 from the germline V gene are PRHDT and FYEKMQ (reference sequence). The CDR3 has 15 amino acids. The CDR3 bases are TGTGCCAGCAGTTTTCGCCCCCAGGGGGCAGACGAGCAGTACGTC. It yields the protein CASSFRPQGADEQYV.

V gene TRBV15 combines with J gene TRBJ2-1, with D perhaps assigned TRBD1 or TRBD2 (5 bases each). The CDR3 has 14 amino acids. Germline CDR1 is LNHNV and CDR2 is YYDKDF (reference sequence). V was cut by 3 bases and J by 5 bases, with 11 bases left in between. The CDR3 DNA follows: TGTGCCACCAGCAGTCCGGTGGGGGACAATGAGCAGTTCTTC. It yields the protein CATSSPVGDNEQFF.

The CDR3 region is CASSIASGGYNEQFF. For the CDR3, the DNA is TGTGCCAGTAGTATAGCTAGCGGGGGCTACAATGAGCAGTTCTTC. This chain uses TRBV19 with TRBJ2-1; the match to TRBD2 covers 10 bases. V lost 1 base to trimming and J lost 3 bases; unmatched junction nucleotides: 0. This CDR3 is 15 amino acids long. Germline loops: CDR1 LNHDA, CDR2 SQIVND (reference sequence). The variable domain in full, completed from reference TRBV19 and TRBJ2-1, reads DGGITQSPKYLFRKEGQNVTLSCEQNLNHDAMYWYRQDPGQGLRLIYYSQIVNDFQKGDIAEGYSVSREKKESFPLTVTSAQKNPTAFYLCASSIASGGYNEQFFGPGTRLTVL.

The chain uses TRBV5-4 and TRBJ1-1; D may be TRBD1 (5 bases). Trimming took 4 bases from V and 1 from J, leaving 8 bases between them. The CDR3 is made up of 13 amino acids. The V gene's germline CDR1 is SGHNT and CDR2 YYREEE (reference sequence). The CDR3 nucleotides are TGTGCCAGCAGCGGTGACAGGAACACTGAAGCTTTCTTT. As protein: CASSGDRNTEAFF.

J is TRBJ2-1 and V is TRBV3-1; 14 bases are a match to TRBD2. CDR1 LGHDT and CDR2 YNNKEL come from the germline V gene (reference sequence). This CDR3 has 17 residues. J gave up 7 bases and V 2 bases, and 7 bases lay outside the gene matches. In nucleotides, the CDR3 is TGTGCCAGCAGCCAACAAATCGGACTAGCGGGGGGAAATGAGCAGTTCTTC. This translates into CASSQQIGLAGGNEQFF.

V and J are TRBV20-1 and TRBJ2-7; D is possibly TRBD2 (6 bases). CDR3 length equals 13 residues. Germline CDR1 DFQATT, CDR2 SNEGSKA (reference sequence). V was shortened by 3 bases and J by 3 bases, with 12 bases between the two germline ends. In DNA, the CDR3 is TGCAGTGCTAGGTCGGGACTGAGCTACGAGCAGTACTTC. Amino acid sequence: CSARSGLSYEQYF.